The 30 T cell receptor beta chains presented below share a single source sample, sequenced in a study of OX40 agonist ivuxolimab in advanced cancers. Method: immunoSEQ multiplex PCR; TCRdb's copy keeps in-frame clones and lacks some. The data show roughly 25,000 clones, approximately 77% seen once. The input for sequencing was CD4+ or CD8+ T cells sorted from blood, taken in a trial of the OX40 agonist ivuxolimab. The receptors here all came from an adult with an advanced solid tumor such as melanoma, head and neck, liver or kidney cancer.

The DNA of the CDR3 is TGTGCCAGCAGCACCGGACTAGCGGGCCATAGGAGCTCCTACGAGCAGTACTTC. Encoded protein: CASSTGLAGHRSSYEQYF. The gene calls are TRBV9 and TRBJ2-7; TRBD2 aligns across 11 bases. From germline, CDR1 is SGDLS and CDR2 YYNGEE. This CDR3 has 18 residues. Trimming cost V 4 bases and J 0 bases; bases outside gene matches: 12.

The chain links TRBV11-3 to TRBJ2-2; 9 bases are shared with TRBD2. CDR1 and CDR2 (germline): SGHNT, YENEEA. Trimming at V came to 3 bases and at J to 5 bases, leaving 7 bases not matched to a gene. CDR3 length: 16 residues. The CDR3 region is CASSLRGRGGTGELFF. The CDR3 nucleotides read TGTGCCAGCAGCTTGCGCGGGAGGGGAGGTACCGGGGAGCTGTTTTTT.

This clone was observed a few times. The V and J genes are TRBV5-1 and TRBJ1-3; TRBD1 might be the D (6 bases). Trimming took off 0 bases at V and 3 bases at J, with 13 bases between the two ends. The CDR3 is 16 residues long. The germline gives CDR1 SGHRS, CDR2 YFSETQ. The CDR3 here is CASSLVFQGLGNTIYF. CDR3 nucleotide sequence: TGCGCCAGCAGCTTGGTCTTCCAGGGGCTTGGAAACACCATATATTTT.

This clone was observed a few times. V gene TRBV10-3 combines with J gene TRBJ2-5; the match to TRBD1 covers 7 bases. Germline CDR1 ENHRY, CDR2 SYGVKD. The CDR3 sequence is 14 residues long. V was clipped by 3 bases and J by 6 bases; unmatched bases: 7. Here the CDR3 reads CAISESGGGKTQYF. CDR3 nucleotides: TGTGCCATCAGTGAATCAGGGGGTGGGAAGACCCAGTACTTC.

The chain is built from TRBV2 and TRBJ1-1; TRBD1 might be the D (6 bases). This CDR3 region has 15 residues. V dropped 7 bases and J dropped 0 bases, with 15 bases sitting between them. CDR1 and CDR2 (germline): SNHLY, FYNNEI. The CDR3 nucleotides read TGTGCCAGCACCGAGGGCGGACAGATGAACACTGAAGCTTTCTTT. Translating it yields CASTEGGQMNTEAFF.

V gene TRBV19 combines with J gene TRBJ1-5; 10 positions match TRBD1. The CDR3 runs to 15 residues. The J segment lost 6 bases and the V segment lost 5 bases, leaving 7 bases of the junction unmatched. Germline loops: CDR1 LNHDA, CDR2 SQIVND (reference sequence). CDR3 DNA: TGTGCCAGTAGTGTGGGGACAGGGGCTTTTCAGCCCCAGCATTTT. It translates to CASSVGTGAFQPQHF.

The chain joins TRBV7-2 to TRBJ2-1; TRBD2 might be the D (5 bases). V shed 5 bases and J shed 6 bases, with 17 bases lying between them. Germline V gene lookup returns CDR1 SGHTA and CDR2 FQGNSA. The CDR3 loop spans 15 amino acids. The CDR3 DNA is TGTGCCAGCAGCCCCCGCTTACTCGCGGGCAATGAGCAGTTCTTC. It yields the protein CASSPRLLAGNEQFF.

This clone was observed a single time. The chain employs TRBV19 and TRBJ1-1; a weak D match, TRBD1 (5 bases). V lost 6 bases and J 5 bases, leaving 16 bases between the germline ends. Germline V gives CDR1 LNHDA, CDR2 SQIVND (reference sequence). This CDR3 spans 14 amino acids. The CDR3 reads CASRRGGSGTEAFF. The CDR3 nucleotides read TGTGCCAGTAGGCGGGGGGGTTCGGGGACTGAAGCTTTCTTT.

V and J are TRBV5-1 and TRBJ2-1, with 12 bases that match TRBD1. V was clipped by 4 bases and J by 8 bases; unmatched bases: 7. This CDR3 spans 15 amino acids. CDR1 and CDR2 (germline): SGHRS, YFSETQ. CDR3 sequence (DNA): TGCGCCAGCAGCGTGGGACAGGGGGCAGGTGATGAGCAGTTCTTC. Its protein product is CASSVGQGAGDEQFF. The full variable domain, rest sourced from reference TRBV5-1 and TRBJ2-1, is KAGVTQTPRYLIKTRGQQVTLSCSPISGHRSVSWYQQTPGQGLQFLFEYFSETQRNKGNFPGRFSGRQFSNSRSEMNVSTLELGDSALYLCASSVGQGAGDEQFFGPGTRLTVL.

The CDR3 sequence is CASSASRTGSYEQYF. Written as DNA, the CDR3 is TGTGCCAGCAGTGCATCGCGGACAGGCTCCTACGAGCAGTACTTC. The J gene is TRBJ2-7, the V gene TRBV7-9; TRBD1 matches 7 bases. From germline, CDR1 is SEHNR and CDR2 FQNEAQ (reference sequence). Trimming removed 6 bases from V and 0 bases from J; junction bases left unmatched: 8. This CDR3 contains 15 residues. The whole variable domain, filled in from reference TRBV7-9 and TRBJ2-7, reads DTGVSQNPRHKITKRGQNVTFRCDPISEHNRLYWYRQTLGQGPEFLTYFQNEAQLEKSRLLSDRFSAERPKGSFSTLEIQRTEQGDSAMYLCASSASRTGSYEQYFGPGTRLTVT.

The chain joins TRBV7-2 to TRBJ2-3; 9 bases are a match to TRBD2. The J segment lost 3 bases and the V segment lost 5 bases, leaving 6 bases of the junction unmatched. The CDR3 runs 15 residues. Germline V lookup: CDR1 SGHTA, CDR2 FQGNSA. The CDR3 sequence is CASSVSGGGTDTQYF. CDR3 bases: TGTGCCAGCAGCGTTAGCGGGGGAGGGACAGATACGCAGTATTTT.

V is TRBV27 and J is TRBJ2-1; D is undetermined. Germline values: CDR1 MNHEY, CDR2 SMNVEV (reference sequence). This CDR3 is 16 amino acids long. V was pared by 2 bases and J by 0 bases, with 11 bases between. CDR3 in amino acids: CASSLRANSSYNEQFF. The CDR3 DNA reads TGTGCCAGCAGTTTACGTGCTAACAGCTCCTACAATGAGCAGTTCTTC.

The chain recombines TRBV4-2 with TRBJ2-5, with D perhaps TRBD1 (5 bases). CDR3 length equals 15 residues. Trimming cost V 4 bases and J 5 bases, with 17 bases left between them. Germline CDR1 and CDR2: LGHNA and YNFKEQ. CDR3 coding DNA: TGTGCCAGCAGCCCCACAAGCCAGGGTCCCGAGACCCAGTACTTC. Protein sequence: CASSPTSQGPETQYF.

V is TRBV19 and J is TRBJ1-2, with 7 bases lining up with TRBD1. Germline CDR1 LNHDA, CDR2 SQIVND (reference sequence). This CDR3 region has 16 residues. The V segment lost 3 bases and the J segment 4 bases; nucleotides outside the gene matches: 11. CDR3 sequence (DNA): TGTGCCAGTAGTATCACCCCGGCAGGGGGTGCCTATGGCTACACCTTC. The encoded protein is CASSITPAGGAYGYTF.

The V gene is TRBV19, the J gene TRBJ2-6; D unclear. Germline V gene lookup returns CDR1 LNHDA and CDR2 SQIVND (reference sequence). V was cut by 1 base and J by 4 bases, with 8 bases left in between. This CDR3 is built from 15 residues. In DNA form, the CDR3 reads TGTGCCAGTAGTATAGGACACTCCGGGGCCAACGTCCTGACTTTC. Amino acid sequence: CASSIGHSGANVLTF.

The rearrangement uses TRBV6-1 and TRBJ1-5; no clear D. The CDR3 consists of 14 residues. V lost 6 bases and J lost 0, with 9 bases in between. Germline CDR1 reads MNHNS; CDR2 reads SASEGT. CDR3 protein: CASRAPASNQPQHF. The CDR3 bases are TGTGCCAGCAGGGCCCCGGCTAGCAATCAGCCCCAGCATTTT.

CDR3 sequence reads: CAGNRDIGTEAFF. CDR3 DNA: TGTGCCGGGAACAGGGATATCGGCACTGAAGCTTTCTTT. The V gene is TRBV28, the J gene TRBJ1-1, with D possibly being TRBD1 (6 bases). The CDR3 consists of 13 residues. Trimming took 11 bases from V and 4 from J, leaving 17 bases between them. The germline CDR1 and CDR2 sequences are MDHEN and SYDVKM.

The chain recombines TRBV5-1 with TRBJ2-5; D might be TRBD1 or TRBD2, each matching 5 bases. V was shortened by 6 bases and J by 5 bases, with 17 bases between the two germline ends. This CDR3 is 14 amino acids long. The germline V gene has CDR1 SGHRS and CDR2 YFSETQ. CDR3 DNA: TGCGCCAGCACAGGCAGCCCTGGGGGTGAGACCCAGTACTTC. It yields the protein CASTGSPGGETQYF.

The chain combines TRBV18 with TRBJ2-7; 9 bases map to TRBD1. After removal of 6 bases from V and 3 bases from J, the junction contained 6 bases not matched to a gene. CDR1 is KGHSH, CDR2 LQKENI, per germline. The length of the CDR3 is 14 residues. The CDR3 here is CASSLRQGGYEQYF. The DNA for the CDR3 is TGTGCCAGCTCTCTTAGACAGGGGGGCTACGAGCAGTACTTC.

V gene TRBV29-1 combines with J gene TRBJ2-4; D may match TRBD1 or TRBD2 (6 bases each). The germline CDR1 and CDR2 sequences are SQVTM and ANQGSEA. The CDR3 loop spans 13 amino acids. Trimming removed 6 bases at V and 6 bases at J, with 15 bases between. As DNA, the CDR3 is TGCAGCGTCTTTCCCAGGGGAGGAAACATTCAGTACTTC. Amino acids: CSVFPRGGNIQYF.

This chain connects TRBV7-6 to TRBJ2-7, with a tentative D call TRBD1 (5 bases). V lost 7 bases, J lost 5 bases, and 21 bases lay in between. CDR3 length: 15 amino acids. Looked up from germline, CDR1 is SGHVS and CDR2 is FNYEAQ. The CDR3 reads CASIKSTGPRDEQYF. The CDR3 nucleotides read TGTGCCAGCATCAAATCTACAGGTCCTCGGGACGAGCAGTACTTC.

V gene TRBV6-1 combines with J gene TRBJ2-7; 10 bases align to TRBD1. V was pared by 7 bases and J by 2 bases, with 5 bases of the junction left unmatched. Germline V gives CDR1 MNHNS, CDR2 SASEGT. This CDR3 is built from 14 residues. The CDR3 loop reads CASKGQGETYEQYF. In nucleotides, the CDR3 is TGTGCCAGCAAAGGACAGGGGGAGACCTACGAGCAGTACTTC.

The rearrangement links TRBV5-1 to TRBJ1-2; perhaps TRBD1 as D (6 bases). CDR3 length: 11 residues. V lost 3 bases to trimming and J lost 10 bases, with 10 bases between them. In germline, CDR1 is SGHRS, CDR2 YFSETQ. CDR3 nucleotides: TGCGCCAGCAGCTCCCAGGGGTACTACACCTTC. Residues: CASSSQGYYTF.

This clone occurred a few times. The rearrangement joins TRBV5-1 to TRBJ2-7; 12 nucleotides agree with TRBD2. Germline V gene lookup returns CDR1 SGHRS and CDR2 YFSETQ. This CDR3 has 17 amino acids. J lost 5 bases, V lost 3 bases, and 12 bases had no gene match. CDR3 protein: CASSSQALAGGGNEQYF. The DNA for the CDR3 is TGCGCCAGCAGCTCCCAAGCACTAGCGGGAGGTGGGAACGAGCAGTACTTC.

V gene TRBV6-6 combines with J gene TRBJ2-1; D is possibly TRBD2 (6 bases). The V and J ends lost 4 bases and 3 bases respectively, with 10 bases between them. The CDR3 is 14 residues long. Germline assignment: CDR1 MNHNY and CDR2 SVGAGI (reference sequence). CDR3 in DNA: TGTGCCAGCAGTTCTGGCGGGGTCTACAATGAGCAGTTCTTC. Protein product: CASSSGGVYNEQFF.

This clone was picked up one time. V is TRBV5-5 and J is TRBJ1-1; D is undetermined. The CDR3 contains 12 residues. V gave up 2 bases and J gave up 7 bases, with 9 bases separating them. Germline CDR1 and CDR2: SGHKS and YYEKEE (reference sequence). This CDR3 is CASSFVGFEAFF. DNA for the CDR3: TGTGCCAGCAGCTTTGTAGGGTTTGAAGCTTTCTTT.

The chain links TRBV5-4 to TRBJ2-7; D is unresolved. From germline, CDR1 is SGHNT and CDR2 YYREEE (reference sequence). The V gene lost 1 base and the J gene lost 6 bases, with 5 bases spanning the gap. The CDR3 loop spans 11 amino acids. CDR3 loop: CASSLSAEQYF. The CDR3 coding sequence is TGTGCCAGCAGCTTGTCAGCCGAGCAGTACTTC.

The rearrangement uses TRBV2 and TRBJ1-2; TRBD1 matches 7 bases. V dropped 6 bases and J dropped 8; count of bases not matched to a gene: 12. The CDR3 sequence is 14 residues long. Per the germline V gene, CDR1 is SNHLY and CDR2 is FYNNEI. The CDR3 here is CASRTTGALGGYTF. The CDR3 region has the DNA TGTGCCAGCAGGACAACAGGGGCCCTAGGAGGCTACACCTTC.

This sequence joins TRBV5-4 and TRBJ2-4, with TRBD1 identical over 7 bases. V shed 4 bases, J shed 3 bases, and the junction held 7 bases outside the gene matches. There are 15 residues in the CDR3. From germline, CDR1 is SGHNT and CDR2 YYREEE (reference sequence). The CDR3 region has the DNA TGTGCCAGCAGCCGTCCTGGGACAGACAAAAACATTCAGTACTTC. It codes for CASSRPGTDKNIQYF. Full variable domain (remainder filled in from reference TRBV5-4 and TRBJ2-4): ETGVTQSPTHLIKTRGQQVTLRCSSQSGHNTVSWYQQALGQGPQFIFQYYREEENGRGNFPPRFSGLQFPNYSSELNVNALELDDSALYLCASSRPGTDKNIQYFGAGTRLSVL.

V and J are TRBV19 and TRBJ2-5; D possibly corresponds to TRBD2 (6 bases). The end of the DNA fits TRBJ2-7 better, so the J call may be wrong. Germline CDR1 and CDR2: LNHDA and SQIVND (reference sequence). This CDR3 is 14 amino acids long. CDR3 in DNA: TGTGCCAGCGGGGCCTGGGGGGATTCGTACGAGCAGTACTTC. Its translation is CASGAWGDSYEQYF.